What follows are 2 T cell receptor beta chains derived from one specimen sequenced in a study of T cell changes during pregnancy in multiple sclerosis. TCRdb's table, derived via immunoSEQ multiplex PCR, lists solely in-frame clones and lacks some. There are 25,000 to 40,000 clones in the sample; about nine tenths occur only once, and under 9% lies in the top ten. The sample here was CD8+ T cells from peripheral blood mononuclear cells, taken before pregnancy. The receptor source for this set is a female donor with multiple sclerosis, enrolled in a pregnancy study.

This clone appeared a single time. V gene TRBV4-3 combines with J gene TRBJ1-3; 8 bases agree with TRBD1. CDR3 length: 17 residues. From germline, CDR1 is LGHNA and CDR2 YSLEER. The ends lost 4 bases at V and 3 bases at J; junction bases unmatched: 11. CDR3 DNA sequence: TGCGCCAGCAGCCGGGACCGAAGGACAGGGATTGGAAACACCATATATTTT. It is translated as CASSRDRRTGIGNTIYF.

The chain employs TRBV6-1 and TRBJ1-5; TRBD1 matches 8 bases. Per germline, CDR1 MNHNS and CDR2 SASEGT. Unmatched junction bases numbered 7, after V lost 6 bases and J lost 3 bases. The CDR3 loop spans 15 amino acids. CDR3 sequence (DNA): TGTGCCAGCAGCGCCCCGACAGGGGACAATCAGCCCCAGCATTTT. Residues: CASSAPTGDNQPQHF.